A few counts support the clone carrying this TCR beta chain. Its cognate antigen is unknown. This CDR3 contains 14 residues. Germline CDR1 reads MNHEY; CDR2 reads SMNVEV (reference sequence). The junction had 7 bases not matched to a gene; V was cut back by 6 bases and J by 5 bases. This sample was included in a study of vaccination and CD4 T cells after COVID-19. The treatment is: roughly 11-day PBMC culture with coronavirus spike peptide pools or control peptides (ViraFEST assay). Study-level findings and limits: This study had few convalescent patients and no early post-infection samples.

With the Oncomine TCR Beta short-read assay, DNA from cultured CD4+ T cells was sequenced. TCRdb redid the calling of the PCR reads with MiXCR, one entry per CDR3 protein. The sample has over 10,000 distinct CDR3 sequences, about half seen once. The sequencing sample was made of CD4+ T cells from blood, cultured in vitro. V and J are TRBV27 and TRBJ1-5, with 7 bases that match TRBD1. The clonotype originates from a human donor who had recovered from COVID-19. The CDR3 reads CASRPTGDYQPQHF. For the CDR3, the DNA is TGTGCCAGCAGACCCACAGGGGACTATCAGCCCCAGCATTTT.